This is a list of T cell receptor beta chains from one sample in a study of sequential checkpoint blockade in melanoma. Some clones are missing from TCRdb's copy, which holds only in-frame ones; the method was immunoSEQ multiplex PCR. The profile covers fewer than 35,000 clones, with about 88% appearing a single time and 22% taken by the ten largest. The specimen comprised CD8+ T cells sorted from blood (inferred from file names), sampled from a patient given nivolumab and ipilimumab in sequence. The receptors were gathered from a human donor with melanoma. CDR3s include the opening cysteine and the closing phenylalanine or tryptophan. The D gene is left open where the match is weak. Clone size is given for some rows only: seen once, a few or many times, or a class if the clone is expanded.

j_call clone_size d_call v_call cdr3_nt cdr3_aa
TRBJ2-1 - TRBD2 TRBV4-2 TGTGCCAGCAGCCAAGAGGGGAGCGGGAGCTACAATGAGCAGTTCTTC CASSQEGSGSYNEQFF
TRBJ2-1 few - TRBV11-3 TGTGCCAGCAGCTTAGCGGGGGGCCCCTACAATGAGCAGTTCTTC CASSLAGGPYNEQFF
TRBJ1-5 - TRBD1 TRBV11-2 TGTGCCAGCAGCTCAGACAGGGGCAATAGCAATCAGCCCCAGCATTTT CASSSDRGNSNQPQHF
TRBJ2-1 - - TRBV29-1 TGCAGCGTTCTACAGGGTAGGGGTTACAATGAGCAGTTCTTC CSVLQGRGYNEQFF
TRBJ1-4 - TRBD1 TRBV4-3 TGCGCCAGCAGCCAGGCCAAAGGACAGGGAGATGAAAAACTGTTTTTT CASSQAKGQGDEKLFF
TRBJ2-7 - TRBD1 TRBV19 TGTGCCAGCAGGACAGGGAACGAGCAGTACTTC CASRTGNEQYF
TRBJ2-2 - - TRBV9 TGTGCCAGCAGCGTAGCTCGGGGTGGCGGGGAGCTGTTTTTT CASSVARGGGELFF
TRBJ2-3 - - TRBV14 TGTGCCAGCAGCCAAGGGGCCGCCGATACGCAGTATTTT CASSQGAADTQYF
TRBJ2-7 - TRBD2 TRBV4-1 TGCGCCAGCAGCCACCCCAACAGACTAGCGGGGACCCTTTCCTACGAGCAGTACTTC CASSHPNRLAGTLSYEQYF
TRBJ2-7 - - TRBV6-5 TGTGCCAGCAGTTACTCTCTCCACAGCTACGAGCAGTACTTC CASSYSLHSYEQYF
TRBJ2-7 - - TRBV28 TGTGCCAGCAGGATTTTCGACGGGAACTCCTACGAGCAGTACTTC CASRIFDGNSYEQYF
TRBJ2-3 - TRBD2 TRBV2 TGTGCCAGCAGTGTAGCGGGGGGGCCAGATACGCAGTATTTT CASSVAGGPDTQYF
TRBJ1-2 - - TRBV5-6 TGTGCCAGCAGCTTGGCCACCACATTTAACTATGGCTACACCTTC CASSLATTFNYGYTF
TRBJ2-7 once TRBD1 TRBV27 TGTGCCAGCAGTCCCGGGACAGGGGGCTACGAGCAGTACTTC CASSPGTGGYEQYF
TRBJ1-5 - TRBD1 TRBV10-3 TGTGCCGCCACCTCAGAGAGAGGGGGCCAGGTGATCAATCAGCCCCAGCATTTT CAATSERGGQVINQPQHF
TRBJ1-2 - TRBD1 TRBV27 TGTGCCAGCAGCCAGTCGGGACAGATCTATGGCTACACCTTC CASSQSGQIYGYTF
TRBJ2-7 - TRBD1 TRBV9 TGTGCCAGCAGCGAAGGGGACAGCCCCAGCTCCTACGAGCAGTACTTC CASSEGDSPSSYEQYF
TRBJ2-7 - TRBD2 TRBV27 TGTGCCAGCAGTTTAGGCGCGGGAGCTTGGTCCGAGCAGTACTTC CASSLGAGAWSEQYF
TRBJ2-3 - TRBD2 TRBV9 TGTGCCAGCAGCCTAGCGGGAGGGCGAGATACGCAGTATTTT CASSLAGGRDTQYF
TRBJ2-5 - - TRBV28 TGTGCCAGCAGTGGCCCGCAGGGGATCGAGACCCAGTACTTC CASSGPQGIETQYF
TRBJ1-6 - - TRBV4-3 TGCGCCAGCAGCCAAGTATTGGGGGTCGGGGCAGGGGCTTATAATTCACCCCTCCACTTT CASSQVLGVGAGAYNSPLHF
TRBJ2-7 once - TRBV25-1 TGTGCCAGCACCAAGGAGGGTTCGGGGCCAGCCTACGAGCAGTACTTC CASTKEGSGPAYEQYF